This is a list of T cell receptor beta chains from one sample in a study of control samples from healthy donors and cancer patients. Here immunoSEQ multiplex PCR was the method, and the copy in TCRdb shows in-frame clones only, minus some. The data contain 130,000 or so clones, around 89% of them singletons. What was sequenced was blood. Receptors were obtained from a man aged 50 or older in good health. Both conserved end residues are trimmed from each CDR3.

>TRBV2|TRBJ1-1
ASSTRGGSTEAF
>TRBV6-5|TRBJ1-2
ASSRTGPHYGYT
>TRBV20-1|TRBJ1-4
KVGAGTQLF
>TRBV27|TRBJ2-5
ASSSRDSGLQETQY
>TRBV6-1|TRBJ2-7
ASSEGQGIYEQY
>TRBV4-2|TRBJ2-2
ASSPQGALNTGELF
>TRBV5-1|TRBJ2-1
ASSLSYRGRKNEQF
>TRBV7-9|TRBJ1-1
ASSLVGGNTEAF
>TRBV5-1|TRBJ2-5
ASRLLGQYQETQY
>TRBV29-1|TRBJ1-4
SARQGTTNEKLF
>TRBV5-6|TRBJ1-1
ASSLGQGTTEAF
>TRBV3-1/TRBV3-2|TRBJ1-5
ASSPKSFWQPQH
>TRBV29-1|TRBJ2-7
SVEGTGAYEQY
>TRBV19|TRBJ1-5
ASSIIGGTGQPQH
>TRBV7-8|TRBJ1-2
ASSSRGAGRRYGYT
>TRBV10-3|TRBJ2-5
AISERGETQY
>TRBV2|TRBJ1-2
ASSAVRQGPLYT
>TRBV3-1/TRBV3-2|TRBJ2-5
ASWQGLARETQY
>TRBV7-6|TRBJ2-2
ASSRRTSGATGELF
>TRBV9|TRBJ1-6
ASSVTGTQDSPLH
>TRBV5-1|TRBJ1-1
ASSSDTQNTEAF
>TRBV19|TRBJ1-1
ASRKTGPEAF
>TRBV23-1|TRBJ1-1
ASSQSDKQGNTEAF
>TRBV7-8|TRBJ1-2
ASSLGHLYGYT
>TRBV6-2/TRBV6-3|TRBJ2-2
ASSYGTPNTGELF
>TRBV5-5|TRBJ1-1
ASSLQGNTEAF
>TRBV7-2|TRBJ1-2
ATNFKGGTGGHGYT
>TRBV7-2|TRBJ2-1
ASSLLGQGFVQF
>TRBV27|TRBJ1-1
ASSASNTEAF
>TRBV9|TRBJ1-1
ASSPWDRHTEAF
>TRBV11-3|TRBJ2-5
ASSGGTSGGRETQY
>TRBV5-1|TRBJ1-1
ASSLTTSNTEAF
>TRBV27|TRBJ1-2
ASSLRVGGVDYT
>TRBV3-1/TRBV3-2|TRBJ1-3
ASSQRVRGNTIY
>TRBV18|TRBJ1-1
ASSPGGGWTEAF
>TRBV7-7|TRBJ2-7
ASSSPGLSYEQY
>TRBV19|TRBJ1-4
ASSQGPLLNEKLF
>TRBV7-8|TRBJ2-2
ASSVGDRARVTGELF
>TRBV18|TRBJ1-2
ASSPSTTNGYT
>TRBV27|TRBJ2-1
ASCTTSYNEQF
>TRBV10-3|TRBJ2-5
AISEQAFGTPQETQY
>TRBV2|TRBJ2-7
ASRKGLDEQY
>TRBV12-3/TRBV12-4|TRBJ2-7
ASRQEVHGEQY
>TRBV10-3|TRBJ2-7
AITKGQGLLSEQY
>TRBV5-1|TRBJ1-2
ASSLFQSQVYGYT
>TRBV19|TRBJ1-5
ASSIRRGGQPQH
>TRBV28|TRBJ1-2
ASSSLGGGTNYGYT
>TRBV3-1/TRBV3-2|TRBJ1-2
ASSKEAGTAGGYT
>TRBV27|TRBJ1-2
ASSLSIGVTYGYT
>TRBV2|TRBJ1-1
ASSRGGRNTEAF
>TRBV4-1|TRBJ1-1
ASSQAAGRGRETEAF
>TRBV5-8|TRBJ2-3
ASQGTGEGTDTQY
>TRBV5-1|TRBJ2-7
ASSLTDRGDYEQY
>TRBV5-1|TRBJ1-2
ASSFGQGHGYT
>TRBV3-1/TRBV3-2|TRBJ2-7
ASSLQGGPFYEQY
>TRBV5-8|TRBJ1-4
ASSLETGNEKLF
>TRBV2|TRBJ2-2
ASRDRAVNTGELF
>TRBV5-1|TRBJ2-4
ASSLGPKNIQY
>TRBV2|TRBJ1-2
ASSETRNYGYT